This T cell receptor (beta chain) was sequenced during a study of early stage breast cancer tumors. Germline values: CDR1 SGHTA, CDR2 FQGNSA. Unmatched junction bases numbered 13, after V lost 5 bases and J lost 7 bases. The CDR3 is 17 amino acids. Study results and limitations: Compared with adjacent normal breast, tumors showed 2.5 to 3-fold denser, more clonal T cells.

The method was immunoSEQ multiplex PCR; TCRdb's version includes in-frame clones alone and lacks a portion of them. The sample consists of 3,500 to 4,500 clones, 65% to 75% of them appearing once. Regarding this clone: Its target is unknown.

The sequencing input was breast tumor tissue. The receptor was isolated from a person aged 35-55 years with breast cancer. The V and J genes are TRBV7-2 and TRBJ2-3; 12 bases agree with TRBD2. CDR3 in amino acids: CASSHSSGRAGGNTQYF. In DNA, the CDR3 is TGTGCCAGCAGCCATTCTAGCGGGAGGGCTGGGGGGAATACGCAGTATTTT. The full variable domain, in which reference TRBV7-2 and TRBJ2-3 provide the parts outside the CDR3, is GAGVSQSPSNKVTEKGKDVELRCDPISGHTALYWYRQSLGQGLEFLIYFQGNSAPDKSGLPSDRFSAERTGGSVSTLTIQRTQQEDSAVYLCASSHSSGRAGGNTQYFGPGTRLTVL.